This T cell receptor (beta chain) emerged from a study of blood T cells in healthy people across ages. The CDR3 totals 15 residues. Germline V gives CDR1 MNHNS, CDR2 SASEGT. The V end lost 2 bases, the J end lost 1 base, and 11 bases lay between the germline ends. Using a J-beta primer mix together with a sample-barcoded 5' primer, a second PCR was run for roughly 7 to 11 cycles. Each of the samples gave a minimum of 3 million paired-end reads that contained CDR3. TCRdb ran MiXCR on the 5' RACE reads and lists one entry per CDR3 protein. Altogether around 1,500,000 distinct CDR3 sequences are present, around 39% being singletons, with the ten largest covering 7.9%. Study outcomes and limitations: Estimated diversity across one million T cells was deemed an underestimate.

In the case of this clonotype: The antigen is undetermined.

The V gene is TRBV6-1, the J gene TRBJ1-2; D ambiguous. The TCR was taken from a woman aged 18-30 years in good health. The sequenced sample was blood. This CDR3 is CASSENVLFNYGYTF. In nucleotides, the CDR3 is TGTGCCAGCAGTGAAAATGTACTGTTTAACTATGGCTACACCTTC.